Below are 12 T cell receptor beta chains sequenced from a single sample in a study of cytomegalovirus exposure and HLA in healthy donors. The PCR made use of 60 Vbeta and 13 Jbeta primers. Assay: immunoSEQ multiplex PCR; the TCRdb copy retains only in-frame clones and omits some. The sample has roughly 150,000 clones; about 82% are singletons. Sequenced material: PBMCs. These receptors all come from a male donor in good health and CMV-seronegative.

The V gene is TRBV2, the J gene TRBJ1-5; the D is unclear. With 4 bases removed from V and 5 bases from J, the gap between germline ends came to 9 bases. Germline-derived CDR1 and CDR2 are SNHLY and FYNNEI. CDR3 length: 13 residues. The CDR3 coding sequence is TGTGCCAGCAGTGTCGAGGGTTATCAGCCCCAGCATTTT. It yields the protein CASSVEGYQPQHF.

The gene calls are TRBV30 and TRBJ2-3; tentatively, D is TRBD2 (5 bases). Germline V gene data show CDR1 as GTSNPN and CDR2 as SVGIG (reference sequence). The CDR3 loop spans 14 amino acids. V gave up 3 bases and J gave up 0 bases, with 10 bases separating them. The CDR3 sequence is CAWRRVLSTDTQYF. For the CDR3, the DNA is TGTGCCTGGAGGCGGGTGTTGAGCACAGATACGCAGTATTTT.

The chain uses TRBV18 and TRBJ2-6; the D gene is possibly TRBD1 (6 bases). Trimming stripped 4 bases from V and 0 bases from J, with 10 bases between. This CDR3 contains 16 residues. Germline V lookup: CDR1 KGHSH, CDR2 LQKENI. CDR3 amino acids: CASSQSGVSGANVLTF. The CDR3 region has the DNA TGTGCCAGCTCACAATCAGGGGTCTCTGGGGCCAACGTCCTGACTTTC.

J is TRBJ2-2 and V is TRBV15, with 9 bases that match TRBD2. Trimming at V came to 8 bases and at J to 0 bases, leaving 7 bases not matched to a gene. From germline, CDR1 is LNHNV and CDR2 YYDKDF (reference sequence). The length of the CDR3 is 16 residues. The CDR3 loop reads CATSRLAGSNTGELFF. DNA of the CDR3: TGTGCCACCTCCCGGCTAGCGGGGTCGAACACCGGGGAGCTGTTTTTT.

There are a few counts of this clone. This chain connects TRBV2 to TRBJ1-2; D gene ambiguous. Germline values: CDR1 SNHLY, CDR2 FYNNEI. V was cut by 5 bases and J by 9 bases, with 16 bases left in between. This CDR3 has 13 residues. The CDR3 DNA sequence: TGTGCCAGCAGTTACCAGGAAACCATGAGCTACACCTTC. Translated: CASSYQETMSYTF.

The sample holds one count of this clone. The chain uses TRBV7-2 and TRBJ2-2; TRBD2 matches at 13 bases. With V trimmed by 1 base and J by 7 bases, 6 bases remained unmatched. Per the germline V gene, CDR1 is SGHTA and CDR2 is FQGNSA. The CDR3 has 17 residues. The CDR3 spells CASSLGRTSGGGGELFF. CDR3 DNA sequence: TGTGCCAGCAGCTTAGGGAGGACTAGCGGGGGCGGCGGGGAGCTGTTTTTT.

The gene calls are TRBV6-5 and TRBJ2-7, with 8 bases identical to TRBD2. The germline V gene encodes CDR1 MNHEY and CDR2 SVGAGI. V trimming: 0 bases; J trimming: 3 bases; junction bases outside the gene matches: 4. The CDR3 is 15 amino acids. This CDR3 is CASSYSASGYYEQYF. Written as DNA, the CDR3 is TGTGCCAGCAGTTACTCCGCTAGCGGGTACTACGAGCAGTACTTC.

The gene calls are TRBV9 and TRBJ2-5, with TRBD1 matching 8 bases. Looked up from germline, CDR1 is SGDLS and CDR2 is YYNGEE. CDR3 length: 16 amino acids. V dropped 4 bases and J dropped 4; count of bases not matched to a gene: 12. CDR3 amino acids: CASSPSWAGGLETQYF. CDR3 coding DNA: TGTGCCAGCAGCCCCAGTTGGGCAGGGGGCTTAGAGACCCAGTACTTC.

The chain links TRBV7-9 to TRBJ2-3; D possibly corresponds to TRBD2 (6 bases). CDR1 is SEHNR and CDR2 is FQNEAQ in the germline V gene (reference sequence). The CDR3 loop spans 18 amino acids. Trimming stripped 4 bases from V and 0 bases from J, with 20 bases between. The CDR3, as DNA: TGTGCCAGCAGCTCCCCCGGAGGTCTAGCGACAAGCACAGATACGCAGTATTTT. This encodes CASSSPGGLATSTDTQYF.

CDR3 sequence: CASSVMRGTNTEAFF. The CDR3 DNA reads TGTGCCAGCAGCGTAATGCGGGGTACCAACACTGAAGCTTTCTTT. The V call is TRBV9, the J call TRBJ1-1; D ambiguous. CDR1 is SGDLS, CDR2 YYNGEE, per germline. This CDR3 contains 15 residues. V was cut by 1 base and J by 2 bases, with 12 bases left in between.

The gene calls are TRBV30 and TRBJ2-7, with 9 bases identical to TRBD2. V lost 4 bases, J lost 10 bases, and 17 bases stayed unmatched. The CDR3 has 15 amino acids. From germline, CDR1 is GTSNPN and CDR2 SVGIG (reference sequence). The CDR3 reads CAWIKLSSTSGPQYF. The CDR3 DNA reads TGTGCCTGGATTAAACTCTCCTCGACTAGCGGTCCCCAGTACTTC.

J is TRBJ2-7 and V is TRBV19, with TRBD1 identical over 8 bases. The germline gives CDR1 LNHDA, CDR2 SQIVND (reference sequence). The CDR3 loop spans 14 amino acids. V gave up 5 bases and J gave up 3 bases; unmatched junction bases: 6. CDR3 coding DNA: TGTGCCAGTAGTTCACCGGGACAGGTCTACGAGCAGTACTTC. This encodes CASSSPGQVYEQYF.